A selection of T cell receptor beta chains follows, all from one sample in a study of blood T cells in healthy people across ages. Each CDR3 protein is one row after TCRdb ran MiXCR on the 5' RACE reads. In the table there are 900,000 to 950,000 distinct CDR3 sequences, almost 30% of which are singletons. This sample was also put to use in a study of T cells of mothers and their children.

The sample was blood. Every receptor here comes from a woman aged 40 to 50 in good health. Each CDR3 is given with its conserved first and last residue. D genes are given only for firm matches. Where a row states a size, it is once, few, many or the class of an expanded clone; other rows omit it.

TRBV29-1	.	TRBJ1-2	few	CSVPALGWGYTF	TGCAGCGTGCCGGCATTGGGGTGGGGCTACACCTTC
TRBV18	.	TRBJ1-1	.	CASSPEFRARGEAFF	TGTGCCAGCTCACCAGAGTTCAGGGCCAGAGGGGAAGCTTTCTTT
TRBV4-1	TRBD2	TRBJ2-5	many	CASSQETSGAPRTQYF	TGCGCCAGCAGCCAAGAGACTAGCGGGGCCCCACGGACCCAGTACTTC
TRBV9	TRBD2	TRBJ2-5	.	CASSVTSGGARLQETQYF	TGTGCCAGCAGTGTCACTAGCGGGGGGGCTCGACTCCAAGAGACCCAGTACTTC
TRBV4-2	.	TRBJ2-7	many	CASSQEFGRAYEQYF	TGTGCCAGCAGCCAAGAGTTCGGCAGGGCCTACGAGCAGTACTTC
TRBV6-2/TRBV6-3	TRBD2	TRBJ2-5	many	CASSFDSRGGFETQYF	TGTGCCAGCAGCTTCGACTCACGCGGGGGGTTCGAGACCCAGTACTTC
TRBV5-1	.	TRBJ2-4	.	CASSLVGGRVKNIQYF	TGCGCCAGCAGCTTGGTTGGGGGGCGAGTCAAAAACATTCAGTACTTC
TRBV4-3	.	TRBJ2-3	.	CASSQTPPRGYDADTQYF	TGCGCCAGCAGCCAAACCCCTCCCCGGGGTTACGACGCAGATACGCAGTATTTT
TRBV12-3/TRBV12-4	.	TRBJ1-1	few	CASRFELHAEAFF	TGTGCCAGCAGGTTTGAACTACACGCTGAAGCTTTCTTT
TRBV11-2	.	TRBJ2-7	.	CASSPVTRGSEQYF	TGTGCCAGCAGCCCTGTTACTAGGGGTTCCGAGCAGTACTTC
TRBV12-3/TRBV12-4	TRBD2	TRBJ2-6	many	CAGGAGANVLTF	TGTGCCGGGGGGGCTGGGGCCAACGTCCTGACTTTC
TRBV9	TRBD1	TRBJ1-2	few	CASSSRTGHRSGYTF	TGTGCCAGCAGCTCCCGGACAGGTCATAGAAGTGGCTACACCTTC
TRBV5-1	.	TRBJ2-6	few	CASSFGSPGANVLTF	TGCGCCAGCAGCTTCGGGAGCCCTGGGGCCAACGTCCTGACTTTC
TRBV7-2	TRBD2	TRBJ2-7	.	CAGRREGVGSYEQYF	TGTGCCGGCAGGCGGGAGGGAGTGGGGTCCTACGAGCAGTACTTC
TRBV12-3/TRBV12-4	.	TRBJ1-1	.	CASSTHRVWENTEAFF	TGTGCCAGCAGCACCCACCGGGTGTGGGAGAACACTGAAGCTTTCTTT
TRBV7-6	.	TRBJ1-1	.	CASSPVGMNTEAFF	TGTGCCAGCAGCCCAGTCGGAATGAACACTGAAGCTTTCTTT
TRBV20-1	.	TRBJ1-1	.	CLGHKNTEAFF	TGCCTGGGGCACAAGAACACTGAAGCTTTCTTT
TRBV9	TRBD1	TRBJ2-5	many	CASSASDTGVWGIRQETQYF	TGTGCCAGCAGCGCCTCGGACACAGGGGTTTGGGGGATAAGGCAAGAGACCCAGTACTTC
TRBV7-2	.	TRBJ1-5	few	CASSFADQPQHF	TGTGCCAGCAGCTTCGCCGATCAGCCCCAGCATTTT
TRBV29-1	TRBD1	TRBJ1-5	.	CSVGQGASDQPQHF	TGCAGCGTGGGACAGGGGGCAAGTGATCAGCCCCAGCATTTT
TRBV5-1	.	TRBJ2-3	.	CASRGSVTDTQYF	TGCGCCAGCAGGGGAAGCGTCACAGATACGCAGTATTTT
TRBV19	.	TRBJ2-3	once	CASSKLVTDTQYF	TGTGCCAGTAGTAAACTAGTCACAGATACGCAGTATTTT
TRBV5-5	TRBD1	TRBJ1-2	few	CASSGTGPIYGYTF	TGTGCCAGCAGCGGGACAGGTCCGATTTATGGCTACACCTTC
TRBV20-1	.	TRBJ1-1	few	CSARDKSNSLAEDTEAFF	TGCAGTGCTAGAGATAAAAGTAACAGTTTAGCGGAGGACACTGAAGCTTTCTTT
TRBV7-2	.	TRBJ2-7	many	CASSLGQAFSYEQYF	TGTGCCAGCAGCTTGGGCCAGGCTTTCTCCTACGAGCAGTACTTC
TRBV28	.	TRBJ2-7	many	CASSMDNYEQYF	TGTGCCAGCAGCATGGACAACTACGAGCAGTACTTC